Listed below are T cell receptor beta chains from one sample, sequenced in a study of shared clonotypes between healthy human individuals. TCRdb's table, derived via immunoSEQ multiplex PCR, lists solely in-frame clones and lacks some. The sample gives 650,000 to 800,000 clones, around 70% of which show up once; roughly 1.8% is in the top ten. Sequences were obtained from memory CD4+ T cells sorted from blood. Source of these receptors: a woman aged 25 to 39 in good health. The conserved cysteine and the conserved F or W are not part of the CDR3 here.

CDR3aa: ASSSWTDYGYT
v_gene: TRBV7-9
j_gene: TRBJ1-2

CDR3aa: ASSPRQGARTEAF
v_gene: TRBV5-1
j_gene: TRBJ1-1

CDR3aa: ASSLSGGDTQY
v_gene: TRBV5-6
j_gene: TRBJ2-3

CDR3aa: ASSDARGQETQY
v_gene: TRBV25-1
j_gene: TRBJ2-5

CDR3aa: ASSQTQH
v_gene: TRBV11-3
j_gene: TRBJ1-5

CDR3aa: ASSPVAGMSTDTQY
v_gene: TRBV28
j_gene: TRBJ2-3

CDR3aa: ATSRDLRKETQY
v_gene: TRBV15
j_gene: TRBJ2-5

CDR3aa: ASNIRLAGGSGELF
v_gene: TRBV28
j_gene: TRBJ2-2

CDR3aa: ASRRGVSWTEAF
v_gene: TRBV6-5
j_gene: TRBJ1-1

CDR3aa: ASSRAPGDYEQY
v_gene: TRBV28
j_gene: TRBJ2-7

CDR3aa: ASSPGQDTEAF
v_gene: TRBV18
j_gene: TRBJ1-1

CDR3aa: ASSTPTGEQPQH
v_gene: TRBV19
j_gene: TRBJ1-5

CDR3aa: ASSLPGLAGTPGVEY
v_gene: TRBV5-4
j_gene: TRBJ2-3

CDR3aa: ASSSRDFYGYT
v_gene: TRBV6-5
j_gene: TRBJ1-2

CDR3aa: ASSFTGDPYEQY
v_gene: TRBV6-1
j_gene: TRBJ2-7

CDR3aa: ASTLANQPLYGYT
v_gene: TRBV5-1
j_gene: TRBJ1-2

CDR3aa: ASRSGTAGELF
v_gene: TRBV10-1
j_gene: TRBJ2-2

CDR3aa: ASRERPGLALSGELF
v_gene: TRBV5-4
j_gene: TRBJ2-2

CDR3aa: ASRRTAHGDPSSYEQY
v_gene: TRBV28
j_gene: TRBJ2-7

CDR3aa: ASSPRLGYTGELF
v_gene: TRBV7-9
j_gene: TRBJ2-2

CDR3aa: ASSVRTGDTGELF
v_gene: TRBV18
j_gene: TRBJ2-2

CDR3aa: ASSNRQGNSPLH
v_gene: TRBV4-1
j_gene: TRBJ1-6

CDR3aa: ASSGATVYGELF
v_gene: TRBV27
j_gene: TRBJ2-2

CDR3aa: ASSLLDRAGYT
v_gene: TRBV11-2
j_gene: TRBJ1-2

CDR3aa: ASSPTSGRSGELF
v_gene: TRBV9
j_gene: TRBJ2-2

CDR3aa: ASSSSLGQGTNTEAF
v_gene: TRBV7-2
j_gene: TRBJ1-1

CDR3aa: ASSQDRTQY
v_gene: TRBV4-1
j_gene: TRBJ2-3

CDR3aa: ASSPGTGSVDGYT
v_gene: TRBV18
j_gene: TRBJ1-2

CDR3aa: ASSLGDVSAYNEQF
v_gene: TRBV5-1
j_gene: TRBJ2-1

CDR3aa: ASSVPLAGGYNEQF
v_gene: TRBV5-4
j_gene: TRBJ2-1

CDR3aa: ASSSGGNSYEQY
v_gene: TRBV11-3
j_gene: TRBJ2-7

CDR3aa: ASSSRAWGEETQY
v_gene: TRBV5-4
j_gene: TRBJ2-5

CDR3aa: ASSGHQISHEQY
v_gene: TRBV13
j_gene: TRBJ2-7

CDR3aa: ASSLSAGPSYEQY
v_gene: TRBV5-4
j_gene: TRBJ2-7

CDR3aa: ATSRERTEGYT
v_gene: TRBV15
j_gene: TRBJ1-2

CDR3aa: ASSLSGTGGLSEQF
v_gene: TRBV11-3
j_gene: TRBJ2-1

CDR3aa: ASSLTGTGDTMGTQY
v_gene: TRBV7-3
j_gene: TRBJ2-5

CDR3aa: ASTLTETSADTQY
v_gene: TRBV2
j_gene: TRBJ2-3

CDR3aa: ASRVQETQY
v_gene: TRBV28
j_gene: TRBJ2-5

CDR3aa: ASSLYWTGLSALGEKLF
v_gene: TRBV28
j_gene: TRBJ1-4

CDR3aa: ASSESLPLQLKGYT
v_gene: TRBV6-1
j_gene: TRBJ1-2

CDR3aa: ASSSRTGMWSYT
v_gene: TRBV27
j_gene: TRBJ1-2

CDR3aa: ATSRGDSGRAFPDEQF
v_gene: TRBV15
j_gene: TRBJ2-1

CDR3aa: ASSPGTSGYNEQF
v_gene: TRBV18
j_gene: TRBJ2-1

CDR3aa: ASSTTPGTGLSGANVLT
v_gene: TRBV21-1
j_gene: TRBJ2-6

CDR3aa: ASSEGQRLNTGELF
v_gene: TRBV11-2
j_gene: TRBJ2-2

CDR3aa: ASSVRRGESYNEQF
v_gene: TRBV25-1
j_gene: TRBJ2-1

CDR3aa: ASSEASGSYNEQF
v_gene: TRBV5-1
j_gene: TRBJ2-1

CDR3aa: ASSLGSGLGGYT
v_gene: TRBV7-9
j_gene: TRBJ1-2

CDR3aa: ASSLRQTSSGANVLT
v_gene: TRBV7-9
j_gene: TRBJ2-6